This T cell receptor (beta chain) derives from a study of blood T cell repertoires in COVID-19. Germline CDR1 and CDR2: MDHEN and SYDVKM. After removal of 6 bases from V and 6 bases from J, the junction contained 13 bases not matched to a gene. The CDR3 extends over 16 amino acids. TCRdb keeps only in-frame clones here, not all; method: immunoSEQ multiplex PCR. The sample shows about 300,000 clones, about nine tenths of them seen only once. Sequencing input: PBMCs or T cells enriched from blood (not recorded which). The gene calls are TRBV28 and TRBJ2-5, with TRBD2 identical over 10 bases. The receptor comes from a man aged 30-40 years who had recovered from COVID-19. The CDR3 region has the DNA TGTGCCAGCAGCCTAGCTGCCAGCGGGGGGGCACAGACCCAGTACTTC. Translating it yields CASSLAASGGAQTQYF.